A single sample gave rise to the 7 T cell receptor beta chains below, sequenced in a study of CD8 T cells in ankylosing spondylitis. The study's findings and limits: Among TCR beta sequences, a motif of several highly homologous variants appeared characteristic of ankylosing spondylitis blood.

Antigens of these TCRs are unknown. TCRdb re-called the 5' RACE reads through MiXCR, storing one row per CDR3 protein. The top ten clones hold 0.89% of a sample with fewer than 500,000 distinct CDR3 sequences, around 26% of them seen once. Sequenced input: blood, either unsorted or a sorted T cell fraction (not recorded which). Receptors were obtained from a male donor with ankylosing spondylitis.

This clonotype appeared a single time. The J gene is TRBJ1-1, the V gene TRBV20-1; a possible D gene is TRBD1 (6 bases). The CDR3 has 13 amino acids. Trimming left V 6 bases short and J 0 bases short, with 11 bases between. Germline assignment: CDR1 DFQATT and CDR2 SNEGSKA (reference sequence). CDR3 nucleotides: TGCAGTGCAGACAGGTCAGTGAACACTGAAGCTTTCTTT. Amino acid sequence: CSADRSVNTEAFF.

This clonotype has more than one count but fewer than ten. This rearrangement joins TRBV7-9 to TRBJ2-4, with D unresolved. The CDR3 sequence is 15 residues long. Germline assignment: CDR1 SEHNR and CDR2 FQNEAQ (reference sequence). Trimming cost V 0 bases and J 1 base, with 7 bases left between them. DNA for the CDR3: TGTGCCAGCAGCTTAGCGCAAGGGGCCAAAAACATTCAGTACTTC. As protein: CASSLAQGAKNIQYF.

J is TRBJ2-1 and V is TRBV25-1, with D tentatively TRBD1 (5 bases). The CDR3 spans 19 residues. Germline loops: CDR1 MGHDK, CDR2 SYGVNS. Trimming took off 3 bases at V and 5 bases at J, with 26 bases between the two ends. The CDR3 is CASSDPSSTGQGANNEQFF. In DNA, the CDR3 is TGTGCCAGCAGTGATCCATCTTCCACCGGGCAGGGCGCAAACAATGAGCAGTTCTTC.

This clonotype was observed at least ten times. This chain uses TRBV18 with TRBJ2-7, with unresolved D. V was shortened by 4 bases and J by 3 bases, with 10 bases between the two germline ends. Germline CDR1 reads KGHSH; CDR2 reads LQKENI. This CDR3 has 13 amino acids. The CDR3 DNA reads TGTGCCAGCTCACTCACAGAGAGCTACGAGCAGTACGTC. This encodes CASSLTESYEQYV.

The J gene is TRBJ2-1, the V gene TRBV12-3 or TRBV12-4, with 9 bases that match TRBD2. The junction had 6 bases not matched to a gene; V was cut back by 1 base and J by 5 bases. The CDR3 spans 16 residues. This chain's CDR3 is CASSLGWLAGHNEQFF. CDR3 in DNA: TGTGCCAGCAGTTTAGGTTGGCTAGCGGGGCACAATGAGCAGTTCTTC.

There are many counts of this clonotype. The gene calls are TRBV5-1 and TRBJ2-3; 10 nucleotides line up with TRBD1. Germline loops: CDR1 SGHRS, CDR2 YFSETQ. The length of the CDR3 is 17 residues. Trimming took 0 bases from V and 1 from J; bases not matched to a gene: 5. This chain's CDR3 is CASSLAVGQGRTDTQYF. DNA for the CDR3: TGCGCCAGCAGCTTGGCCGTGGGACAGGGGCGCACAGATACGCAGTATTTT. The full variable domain, its missing parts supplied by reference TRBV5-1 and TRBJ2-3, is KAGVTQTPRYLIKTRGQQVTLSCSPISGHRSVSWYQQTPGQGLQFLFEYFSETQRNKGNFPGRFSGRQFSNSRSEMNVSTLELGDSALYLCASSLAVGQGRTDTQYFGPGTRLTVL.

The rearrangement joins TRBV3-1 to TRBJ2-1, with TRBD1 matching over 9 bases. The CDR3 covers 18 residues. V gave up 1 base and J gave up 6 bases; unmatched junction bases: 13. Germline CDR1 is LGHDT and CDR2 is YNNKEL (reference sequence). The CDR3 loop is CASSQVVGQGNVGNEQFF. CDR3 nucleotide sequence: TGTGCCAGCAGCCAAGTGGTGGGACAGGGAAATGTGGGCAATGAGCAGTTCTTC.